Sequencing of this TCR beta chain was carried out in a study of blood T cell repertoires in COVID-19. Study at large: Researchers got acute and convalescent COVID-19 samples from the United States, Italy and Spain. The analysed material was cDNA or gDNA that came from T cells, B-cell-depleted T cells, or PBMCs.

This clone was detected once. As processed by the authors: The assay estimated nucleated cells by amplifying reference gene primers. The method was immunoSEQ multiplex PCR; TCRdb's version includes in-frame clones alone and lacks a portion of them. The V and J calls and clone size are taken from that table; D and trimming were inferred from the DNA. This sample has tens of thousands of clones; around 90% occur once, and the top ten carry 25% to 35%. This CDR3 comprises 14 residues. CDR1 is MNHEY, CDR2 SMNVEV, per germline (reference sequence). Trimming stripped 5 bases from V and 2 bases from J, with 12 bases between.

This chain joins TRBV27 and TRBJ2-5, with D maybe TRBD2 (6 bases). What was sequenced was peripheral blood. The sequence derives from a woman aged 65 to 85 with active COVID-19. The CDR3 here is CASSPLGGQETQYF. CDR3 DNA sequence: TGTGCCAGCAGTCCCTTGGGGGGTCAAGAGACCCAGTACTTC.